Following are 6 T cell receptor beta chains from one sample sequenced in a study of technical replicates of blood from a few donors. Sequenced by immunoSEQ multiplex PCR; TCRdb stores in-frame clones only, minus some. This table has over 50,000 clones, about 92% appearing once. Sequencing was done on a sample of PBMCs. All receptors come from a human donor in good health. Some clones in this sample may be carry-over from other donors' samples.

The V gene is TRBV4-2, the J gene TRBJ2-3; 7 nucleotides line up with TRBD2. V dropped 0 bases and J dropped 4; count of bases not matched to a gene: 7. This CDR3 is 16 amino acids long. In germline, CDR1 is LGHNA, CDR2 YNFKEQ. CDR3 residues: CASSQDMAGVADTQYF. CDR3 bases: TGTGCCAGCAGCCAAGATATGGCGGGGGTAGCAGATACGCAGTATTTT.

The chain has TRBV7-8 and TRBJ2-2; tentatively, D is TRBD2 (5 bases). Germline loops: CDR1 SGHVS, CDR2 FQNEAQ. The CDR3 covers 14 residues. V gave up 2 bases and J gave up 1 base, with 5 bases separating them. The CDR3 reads CASSLSGNTGELFF. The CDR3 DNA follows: TGTGCCAGCAGCTTAAGCGGGAACACCGGGGAGCTGTTTTTT.

The DNA of the CDR3 is TGTGCCAGCAGCGCGAGGGGACAGGGGGGGTACGAGCAGTACTTC. Translating it yields CASSARGQGGYEQYF. This rearrangement joins TRBV9 to TRBJ2-7, with 11 positions matching TRBD1. The V and J ends lost 3 bases and 4 bases, in that order; junction bases with no gene match: 6. CDR3 size: 15 residues. The V gene's germline CDR1 is SGDLS and CDR2 YYNGEE.

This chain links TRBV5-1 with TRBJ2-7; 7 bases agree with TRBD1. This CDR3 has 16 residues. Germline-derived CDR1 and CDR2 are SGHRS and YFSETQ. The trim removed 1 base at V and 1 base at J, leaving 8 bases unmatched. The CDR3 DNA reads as TGCGCCAGCAGCTTGTTTCTTGGGGACAGTTCCTACGAGCAGTACTTC. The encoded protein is CASSLFLGDSSYEQYF.

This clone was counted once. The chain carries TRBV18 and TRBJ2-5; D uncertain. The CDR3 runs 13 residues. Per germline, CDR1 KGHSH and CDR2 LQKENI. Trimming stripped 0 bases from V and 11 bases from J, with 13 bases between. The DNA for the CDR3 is TGTGCCAGCTCACCACCCTTTCCGATCACTCAGTACTTC. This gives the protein CASSPPFPITQYF.

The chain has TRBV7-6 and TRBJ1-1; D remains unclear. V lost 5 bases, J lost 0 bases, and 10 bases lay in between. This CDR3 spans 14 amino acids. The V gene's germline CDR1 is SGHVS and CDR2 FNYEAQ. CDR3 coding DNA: TGTGCCAGCAGCCCCGTACTCATGAACACTGAAGCTTTCTTT. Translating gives CASSPVLMNTEAFF.